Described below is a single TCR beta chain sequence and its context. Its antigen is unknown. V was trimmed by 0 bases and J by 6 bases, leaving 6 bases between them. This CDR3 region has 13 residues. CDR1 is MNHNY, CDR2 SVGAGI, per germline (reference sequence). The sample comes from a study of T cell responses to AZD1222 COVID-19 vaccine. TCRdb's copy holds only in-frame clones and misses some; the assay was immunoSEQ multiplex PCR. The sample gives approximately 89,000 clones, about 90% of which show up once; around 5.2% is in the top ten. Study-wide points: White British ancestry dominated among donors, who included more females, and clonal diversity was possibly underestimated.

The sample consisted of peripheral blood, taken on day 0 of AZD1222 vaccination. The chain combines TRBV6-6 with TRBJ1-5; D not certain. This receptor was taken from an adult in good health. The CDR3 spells CASSYSWGQPQHF. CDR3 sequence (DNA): TGTGCCAGCAGTTACTCGTGGGGTCAGCCCCAGCATTTT.